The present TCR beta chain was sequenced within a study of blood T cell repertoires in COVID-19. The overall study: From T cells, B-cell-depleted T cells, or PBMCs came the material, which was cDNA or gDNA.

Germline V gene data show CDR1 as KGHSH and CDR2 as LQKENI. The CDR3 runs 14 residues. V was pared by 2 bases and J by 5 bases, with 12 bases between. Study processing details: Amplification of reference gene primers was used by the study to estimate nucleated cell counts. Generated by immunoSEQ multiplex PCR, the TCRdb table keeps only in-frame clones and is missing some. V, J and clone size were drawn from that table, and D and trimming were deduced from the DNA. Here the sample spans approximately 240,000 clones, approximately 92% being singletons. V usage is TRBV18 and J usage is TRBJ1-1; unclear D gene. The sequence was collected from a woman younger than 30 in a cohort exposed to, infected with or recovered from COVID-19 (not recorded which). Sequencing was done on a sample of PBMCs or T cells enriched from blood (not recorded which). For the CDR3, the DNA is TGTGCCAGCTCACCATCGTGGGGAGAAACTGAAGCTTTCTTT. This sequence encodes CASSPSWGETEAFF. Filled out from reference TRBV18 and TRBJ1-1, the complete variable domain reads NAGVMQNPRHLVRRRGQEARLRCSPMKGHSHVYWYRQLPEEGLKFMVYLQKENIIDESGMPKERFSAEFPKEGPSILRIQQVVRGDSAAYFCASSPSWGETEAFFGQGTRLTVV.